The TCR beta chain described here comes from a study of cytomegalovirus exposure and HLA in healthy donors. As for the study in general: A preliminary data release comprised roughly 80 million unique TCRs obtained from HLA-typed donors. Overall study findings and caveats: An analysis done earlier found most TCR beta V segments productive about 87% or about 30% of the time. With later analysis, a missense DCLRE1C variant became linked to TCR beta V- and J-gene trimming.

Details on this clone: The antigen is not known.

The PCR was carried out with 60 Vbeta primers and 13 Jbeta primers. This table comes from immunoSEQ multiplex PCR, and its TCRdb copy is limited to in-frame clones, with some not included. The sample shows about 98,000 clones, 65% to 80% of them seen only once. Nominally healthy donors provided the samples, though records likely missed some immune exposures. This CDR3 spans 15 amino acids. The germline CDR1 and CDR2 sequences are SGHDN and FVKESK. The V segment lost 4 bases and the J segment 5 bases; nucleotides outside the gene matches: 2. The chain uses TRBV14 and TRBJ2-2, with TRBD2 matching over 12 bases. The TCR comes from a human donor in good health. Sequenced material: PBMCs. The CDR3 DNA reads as TGTGCCAGCAGCCGGCTAGCGGGAGGGACCGGGGAGCTGTTTTTT. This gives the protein CASSRLAGGTGELFF.